The TCR beta chain under discussion was sequenced for a study of blood T cell repertoires in COVID-19. Trimming shortened V by 3 bases and J by 5 bases, and 16 bases separated the two germline ends. CDR3 length equals 16 residues. In germline, CDR1 is SGHVS, CDR2 FNYEAQ. This clone was seen a single time. Original handling: From reference gene primer amplification, estimates of nucleated cell counts were derived. TCRdb's table, derived via immunoSEQ multiplex PCR, lists solely in-frame clones and lacks some. The V and J calls and clone size are taken from that table; D and trimming were inferred from the DNA. This table holds 90,000 or so clones, 55% to 80% found once.

The chain combines TRBV7-6 with TRBJ2-2; TRBD2 might be the D (6 bases). The receptor was derived from an older woman in a cohort sampled during active or convalescent COVID-19. Sequencing was performed on peripheral blood. The CDR3 DNA reads TGTGCCAGCAGCTTCAGCGGCTTGGGGGGAACCGGGGAGCTGTTTTTT. It encodes CASSFSGLGGTGELFF.